What follows are 32 T cell receptor beta chains derived from one specimen sequenced in a study of cytomegalovirus exposure and HLA in healthy donors. The primer mix had 60 Vbeta and 13 Jbeta primers. Profiled with immunoSEQ multiplex PCR; TCRdb holds only in-frame clones, not every one. Of about 170,000 clones in the sample, 71% were seen once. The sequenced sample was PBMCs. The receptors were gathered from a girl aged 5-17 years in good health and CMV-seronegative.

The genes are TRBV5-4 and TRBJ1-1; D uncertain. This CDR3 is 12 amino acids long. CDR1 SGHNT and CDR2 YYREEE come from the germline V gene (reference sequence). Trimming cost V 4 bases and J 1 base, with 5 bases left between them. The CDR3: CASSHRNTEAFF. CDR3 DNA: TGTGCCAGCAGCCACAGGAACACTGAAGCTTTCTTT.

The chain has TRBV5-1 and TRBJ2-1; tentative D call: TRBD2 (7 bases). Trimming cost V 3 bases and J 1 base, with 11 bases left between them. CDR1 is SGHRS, CDR2 YFSETQ, per germline. The CDR3 sequence is 15 residues long. The CDR3 protein is CASSSGGPSYNEQFF. CDR3 nucleotide sequence: TGCGCCAGCAGCTCGGGGGGCCCTTCCTACAATGAGCAGTTCTTC.

This chain uses TRBV6-4 with TRBJ1-5, with 7 nucleotides matching TRBD1. J was trimmed by 7 bases and V by 3 bases; bases with no gene match: 6. The CDR3 consists of 14 residues. Germline CDR1 MRHNA, CDR2 SNTAGT. The CDR3 spells CASSEVTGVQPQHF. CDR3 in DNA: TGTGCCAGCAGTGAAGTAACAGGGGTCCAGCCCCAGCATTTT.

The CDR3: CASSIGINSYGYTF. The CDR3 DNA reads TGTGCCAGCAGCATCGGGATAAACTCTTATGGCTACACCTTC. The chain combines TRBV11-2 with TRBJ1-2; no definite D call. Trimming shortened V by 5 bases and J by 5 bases, and 15 bases separated the two germline ends. Germline lookup yields CDR1 SGHAT and CDR2 FQNNGV. The CDR3 extends over 14 amino acids.

This clone was counted a few times. The chain links TRBV27 to TRBJ1-1; 7 bases are a match to TRBD1. This CDR3 region has 14 residues. CDR1 and CDR2 (germline): MNHEY, SMNVEV (reference sequence). V lost 5 bases and J lost 1; bases outside the gene matches: 4. The CDR3 DNA follows: TGTGCCAGCAGTCGGGACAGCCAGAACACTGAAGCTTTCTTT. This sequence encodes CASSRDSQNTEAFF.

The rearrangement links TRBV5-1 to TRBJ1-5; 9 bases agree with TRBD1. This CDR3 is built from 15 residues. The germline V gene has CDR1 SGHRS and CDR2 YFSETQ. V shed 2 bases, J shed 5 bases, and the junction held 5 bases outside the gene matches. The CDR3 loop reads CASSLGDRVDQPQHF. The CDR3, as DNA: TGCGCCAGCAGCTTAGGGGACAGGGTTGATCAGCCCCAGCATTTT. The variable domain in full, completed from reference TRBV5-1 and TRBJ1-5, reads KAGVTQTPRYLIKTRGQQVTLSCSPISGHRSVSWYQQTPGQGLQFLFEYFSETQRNKGNFPGRFSGRQFSNSRSEMNVSTLELGDSALYLCASSLGDRVDQPQHFGDGTRLSIL.

The rearrangement joins TRBV7-2 to TRBJ2-7; TRBD1 matches 9 bases. V was pared by 5 bases and J by 6 bases, with 5 bases of the junction left unmatched. This CDR3 has 13 residues. Looked up from germline, CDR1 is SGHTA and CDR2 is FQGNSA. The CDR3 is CASSQDRGGEQYF. In DNA form, the CDR3 reads TGTGCCAGCAGCCAGGACAGGGGCGGCGAGCAGTACTTC.

The chain carries TRBV19 and TRBJ2-3; D ambiguous. The ends were cut back, 5 bases at V and 0 bases at J, with 15 bases in the middle. From germline, CDR1 is LNHDA and CDR2 SQIVND (reference sequence). The CDR3 has 16 residues. Here the CDR3 DNA reads TGTGCCAGTAGTGCTATGATGTGGTCTAGCACAGATACGCAGTATTTT. It specifies CASSAMMWSSTDTQYF.

This chain links TRBV6-6 with TRBJ1-3, with D unclear. The CDR3 is made up of 16 amino acids. V was pared by 5 bases and J by 0 bases, with 14 bases between. Germline CDR1 is MNHNY and CDR2 is SVGAGI (reference sequence). The CDR3 reads CASSLQDPDSGNTIYF. CDR3 DNA sequence: TGTGCCAGCAGTCTCCAGGATCCCGACTCTGGAAACACCATATATTTT.

V and J are TRBV7-8 and TRBJ2-2; 8 nucleotides match TRBD1. Unmatched junction bases numbered 4, after V lost 3 bases and J lost 4 bases. Germline assignment: CDR1 SGHVS and CDR2 FQNEAQ. CDR3 size: 15 residues. CDR3 coding DNA: TGTGCCAGCAGCTTGACAGGGGTGGGCACCGGGGAGCTGTTTTTT. Encoded protein: CASSLTGVGTGELFF.

The V call is TRBV6-5, the J call TRBJ1-2, with 10 bases fitting TRBD1. The V gene's germline CDR1 is MNHEY and CDR2 SVGAGI. With V trimmed by 7 bases and J by 4 bases, 3 bases remained unmatched. The CDR3 contains 13 residues. The CDR3 DNA follows: TGTGCCAGCATCGGGACAGGGGTCTATGGCTACACCTTC. Its translation is CASIGTGVYGYTF.

The J gene is TRBJ1-4, the V gene TRBV19, with D possibly being TRBD1 (6 bases). Germline CDR1 is LNHDA and CDR2 is SQIVND (reference sequence). V lost 9 bases and J lost 3, with 11 bases in between. The CDR3 has 13 amino acids. This CDR3 is CASGQQSNEKLFF. CDR3 in DNA: TGTGCCAGCGGACAGCAATCTAATGAAAAACTGTTTTTT.

This clone occurred once. CDR3 nucleotide sequence: TGTGCCAGCCGACAGGGGGCAAGAACCGGGGAGCTGTTTTTT. It codes for CASRQGARTGELFF. The chain recombines TRBV7-3 with TRBJ2-2, with 10 positions matching TRBD1. The CDR3 sequence is 14 residues long. V gave up 8 bases and J gave up 5 bases; unmatched junction bases: 5. Germline CDR1 reads SGHTA; CDR2 reads FQGTGA. The whole variable domain, filled in from reference TRBV7-3 and TRBJ2-2, reads GAGVSQTPSNKVTEKGKYVELRCDPISGHTALYWYRQSLGQGPEFLIYFQGTGAADDSGLPNDRFFAVRPEGSVSTLKIQRTERGDSAVYLCASRQGARTGELFFGEGSRLTVL.

This chain joins TRBV7-9 and TRBJ1-2; 7 bases are a match to TRBD1. Unmatched junction bases numbered 5, after V lost 1 base and J lost 6 bases. The CDR3 contains 14 residues. CDR1 and CDR2 (germline): SEHNR, FQNEAQ (reference sequence). This chain's CDR3 is CASSLVRGVDGYTF. CDR3 nucleotides: TGTGCCAGCAGCTTAGTCAGGGGGGTAGATGGCTACACCTTC.

The chain joins TRBV5-1 to TRBJ2-3; 11 bases match TRBD2. Unmatched junction bases numbered 2, after V lost 4 bases and J lost 1 base. This CDR3 region has 15 residues. Germline V gene sequence: CDR1 SGHRS, CDR2 YFSETQ. The CDR3 nucleotides read TGCGCCAGCAGCACGACTAGCGGGGGCACAGATACGCAGTATTTT. It encodes CASSTTSGGTDTQYF.

This sequence joins TRBV7-8 and TRBJ2-1, with TRBD2 matching over 8 bases. The V segment lost 2 bases and the J segment 0 bases; nucleotides outside the gene matches: 9. The CDR3 consists of 18 residues. The V gene's germline CDR1 is SGHVS and CDR2 FQNEAQ. Here the CDR3 reads CASSLPAQRGSSYNEQFF. Written as DNA, the CDR3 is TGTGCCAGCAGCTTACCCGCCCAGCGGGGGAGCTCCTACAATGAGCAGTTCTTC. Variable domain in full (rest from reference TRBV7-8 and TRBJ2-1): GAGVSQSPRYKVAKRGQDVALRCDPISGHVSLFWYQQALGQGPEFLTYFQNEAQLDKSGLPSDRFFAERPEGSVSTLKIQRTQQEDSAVYLCASSLPAQRGSSYNEQFFGPGTRLTVL.

The chain combines TRBV6-1 with TRBJ2-7, with 12 bases fitting TRBD1. With 4 bases clipped from V and 6 bases from J, the junction kept 7 bases outside the gene matches. The CDR3 runs to 15 residues. CDR1 is MNHNS, CDR2 SASEGT, per germline. The CDR3 protein is CASSARPGQGAEQYF. As DNA, the CDR3 is TGTGCCAGCAGTGCTCGTCCGGGACAGGGGGCCGAGCAGTACTTC.

J is TRBJ2-7 and V is TRBV15, with D possibly matching TRBD1 (6 bases). Germline-derived CDR1 and CDR2 are LNHNV and YYDKDF (reference sequence). Trimming took 1 base from V and 2 from J, leaving 21 bases between them. The CDR3 contains 18 residues. CDR3 region: CATSRAGEGGQRAYEQYF. CDR3 coding DNA: TGTGCCACCAGCAGAGCGGGTGAGGGCGGACAGAGGGCCTACGAGCAGTACTTC.

V is TRBV6-5 and J is TRBJ1-5, with a possible D match to TRBD1 (6 bases). The CDR3 spans 14 residues. V lost 2 bases and J 8 bases, leaving 13 bases between the germline ends. Per germline, CDR1 MNHEY and CDR2 SVGAGI. DNA for the CDR3: TGTGCCAGCAGTTACAGTGAAGGGGGGGAGCCCCAGCATTTT. Encoded protein: CASSYSEGGEPQHF.

J is TRBJ1-1 and V is TRBV6-6; no firm D call. Germline lookup yields CDR1 MNHNY and CDR2 SVGAGI (reference sequence). V lost 5 bases and J lost 0, with 10 bases in between. This CDR3 has 14 amino acids. This CDR3 reads CASSPVTVNTEAFF. In DNA form, the CDR3 reads TGTGCCAGCAGTCCCGTAACAGTGAACACTGAAGCTTTCTTT.

The chain combines TRBV19 with TRBJ2-7; D is ambiguous. CDR3 size: 12 residues. CDR1 is LNHDA and CDR2 is SQIVND in the germline V gene (reference sequence). Trimming cost V 6 bases and J 3 bases, with 9 bases left between them. The CDR3 reads CASSGRGYEQYF. CDR3 bases: TGTGCCAGTAGCGGCAGAGGCTACGAGCAGTACTTC.

This chain links TRBV4-2 with TRBJ2-3; 9 bases fit TRBD2. CDR3 length: 17 amino acids. With V trimmed by 0 bases and J by 6 bases, 10 bases remained unmatched. Germline CDR1 and CDR2: LGHNA and YNFKEQ. The CDR3 loop is CASSQEVSGGLGDTQYF. DNA of the CDR3: TGTGCCAGCAGCCAAGAAGTGAGCGGGGGGTTAGGGGATACGCAGTATTTT.

This clone was counted a few times. The chain links TRBV14 to TRBJ2-3, with D possibly TRBD1 on 6 matching bases. The germline V gene encodes CDR1 SGHDN and CDR2 FVKESK. The CDR3 consists of 16 residues. V was cut by 2 bases and J by 1 base, with 13 bases left in between. The CDR3 region has the DNA TGTGCCAGCAGCCAATTCCCAGGGGCTGGCACAGATACGCAGTATTTT. This gives the protein CASSQFPGAGTDTQYF. Looking up the rest from reference TRBV14 and TRBJ2-3 gives the full variable domain: EAGVTQFPSHSVIEKGQTVTLRCDPISGHDNLYWYRRVMGKEIKFLLHFVKESKQDESGMPNNRFLAERTGGTYSTLKVQPAELEDSGVYFCASSQFPGAGTDTQYFGPGTRLTVL.

This chain uses TRBV27 with TRBJ2-7; 7 bases agree with TRBD2. CDR1 and CDR2 (germline): MNHEY, SMNVEV (reference sequence). This CDR3 is built from 11 residues. After removal of 8 bases from V and 4 bases from J, the junction contained 2 bases not matched to a gene. As DNA, the CDR3 is TGTGCCAGCCAGCGGGGATACGAGCAGTACTTC. Translation gives CASQRGYEQYF.

V and J are TRBV11-2 and TRBJ2-5, with 7 nucleotides matching TRBD1. The CDR3 loop spans 15 amino acids. Germline V gene data show CDR1 as SGHAT and CDR2 as FQNNGV. J gave up 2 bases and V 0 bases, and 3 bases lay outside the gene matches. The CDR3, as DNA: TGTGCCAGCAGCTTAGAGGACAGGAAACAAGAGACCCAGTACTTC. Protein sequence: CASSLEDRKQETQYF. Based on the CDR3 plus reference TRBV11-2 and TRBJ2-5, the full variable domain is EAGVAQSPRYKIIEKRQSVAFWCNPISGHATLYWYQQILGQGPKLLIQFQNNGVVDDSQLPKDRFSAERLKGVDSTLKIQPAKLEDSAVYLCASSLEDRKQETQYFGPGTRLLVL.

This CDR3 is CASSGQVYEQYF. The DNA of the CDR3 is TGTGCCAGCAGTGGACAGGTCTACGAGCAGTACTTC. The V call is TRBV5-6, the J call TRBJ2-7, with 7 bases identical to TRBD1. CDR1 is SGHDT, CDR2 YYEEEE, per germline. This CDR3 comprises 12 residues. V shed 5 bases and J 3 bases; nucleotides not matched to a gene: 2.

The genes are TRBV7-8 and TRBJ1-5; D call uncertain. The CDR3 has 14 amino acids. Looked up from germline, CDR1 is SGHVS and CDR2 is FQNEAQ. Trimming pared 6 bases from V and 3 bases from J, leaving 12 bases between. The CDR3 region is CASREDRFNQPQHF. CDR3 in DNA: TGTGCCAGCAGGGAGGACCGTTTCAATCAGCCCCAGCATTTT. Together with reference TRBV7-8 and TRBJ1-5, the CDR3 gives the full variable domain: GAGVSQSPRYKVAKRGQDVALRCDPISGHVSLFWYQQALGQGPEFLTYFQNEAQLDKSGLPSDRFFAERPEGSVSTLKIQRTQQEDSAVYLCASREDRFNQPQHFGDGTRLSIL.

The gene calls are TRBV9 and TRBJ2-7; D unclear. The length of the CDR3 is 14 residues. The germline V gene encodes CDR1 SGDLS and CDR2 YYNGEE. The V end lost 1 base, the J end lost 2 bases, and 10 bases lay between the germline ends. The CDR3 DNA reads as TGTGCCAGCAGCGTAAATGGGCAGACCTACGAGCAGTACTTC. Translating it yields CASSVNGQTYEQYF.

The rearrangement uses TRBV7-3 and TRBJ1-1, with 9 bases matching TRBD1. CDR1 SGHTA and CDR2 FQGTGA come from the germline V gene. J gave up 2 bases and V 3 bases, and 4 bases lay outside the gene matches. CDR3 length: 15 amino acids. This chain's CDR3 is CASSFTGGGNTEAFF. CDR3 DNA: TGTGCCAGCAGCTTCACAGGGGGCGGTAACACTGAAGCTTTCTTT.

This clone was observed a handful of times. The chain couples TRBV6-6 to TRBJ2-5; 9 bases map to TRBD2. The DNA matches TRBJ2-7 better at its end, which makes the J call doubtful. CDR3 length: 14 residues. From germline, CDR1 is MNHNY and CDR2 SVGAGI (reference sequence). The DNA of the CDR3 is TGTGCCAGCGGGCGGGGGGGGGCCGTATACGAGCAGTACTTC. Amino acid sequence: CASGRGGAVYEQYF.

This sequence joins TRBV15 and TRBJ1-6; the D gene is possibly TRBD1 (5 bases). Per germline, CDR1 LNHNV and CDR2 YYDKDF (reference sequence). The CDR3 is 16 residues long. Trimming shortened V by 3 bases and J by 7 bases, and 16 bases separated the two germline ends. The CDR3 DNA reads TGTGCCACCAGCAGGATGGGGCAGGGTGTCAATTCACCCCTCCACTTT. Its protein is CATSRMGQGVNSPLHF. Complete variable domain (other parts from reference TRBV15 and TRBJ1-6): DAMVIQNPRYQVTQFGKPVTLSCSQTLNHNVMYWYQQKSSQAPKLLFHYYDKDFNNEADTPDNFQSRRPNTSFCFLDIRSPGLGDTAMYLCATSRMGQGVNSPLHFGNGTRLTVT.

The rearrangement uses TRBV27 and TRBJ1-1; 8 nucleotides match TRBD1. The CDR3 length is 14 residues. V was pared by 9 bases and J by 2 bases, with 8 bases of the junction left unmatched. The germline V gene has CDR1 MNHEY and CDR2 SMNVEV (reference sequence). The CDR3 sequence: CASSSGGLNTEAFF. CDR3 in DNA: TGTGCCAGTTCGTCAGGGGGCTTAAACACTGAAGCTTTCTTT.